Detailed here is one T cell receptor (beta chain). Produced via immunoSEQ multiplex PCR; TCRdb's table is partial and in-frame only. The profile shows more than 350,000 clones, around nine tenths of them singletons. The study recruited people aged about 18 to 95 years across 24 US areas. Researchers sorted participants into cohorts using their self-reported clinical history. Trimming took 1 base from V and 9 from J, leaving 16 bases between them. The length of the CDR3 is 16 residues. Germline V CDR1 and CDR2: MGHDK, SYGVNS. The entry originates in a study of blood T cell repertoires in COVID-19. Study overall: The analysed material was cDNA or gDNA that came from T cells, B-cell-depleted T cells, or PBMCs.

This clonotype was obtained from a woman between 50 and 59 years old who had recovered from COVID-19. The sample comprised PBMCs or T cells enriched from blood (not recorded which). The chain couples TRBV25-1 to TRBJ1-6; perhaps TRBD1 as D (6 bases). The CDR3 nucleotides read TGTGCCAGCAGTGAATCCGGGCGGGGGGCCCGTTCACCCCTCCACTTT. It yields the protein CASSESGRGARSPLHF.